This entry concerns a single TCR beta chain. The antigen remains unidentified. CDR3 length: 14 residues. The germline V gene has CDR1 SGHTA and CDR2 FQGNSA. With 5 bases clipped from V and 7 bases from J, the junction kept 3 bases outside the gene matches. The sample is drawn from a study of cytomegalovirus exposure and HLA in healthy donors. Findings and limits, study-wide: In the roughly 120 validation repertoires, a later analysis found that first-cohort TCR clusters tended to co-occur. TCR beta chains numbering some 160 were designated cytomegalovirus-associated.

Sequencing was performed with immunoSEQ multiplex PCR; in TCRdb, only in-frame clones are kept and a portion is missing. The sample carries 130,000 to 150,000 clones, 80% to 90% recorded once. The gene calls are TRBV7-2 and TRBJ1-6, with 9 positions matching TRBD1. Sequenced input: PBMCs. The sequence came from a man younger than 35 in good health and CMV-seronegative. CDR3 loop: CASSADRGNSPLHF. For the CDR3, the DNA is TGTGCCAGCAGCGCCGACAGGGGGAATTCACCCCTCCACTTT.